The 15 T cell receptor beta chains reported below all come from one sample, sequenced in a study of low-dose radiotherapy and immunotherapy resistance in tumors. The time point was: before trial treatment. TRAV and TRBV primers primed cDNA for both TCRalpha and TCRbeta. The TCRs were subjected to amplification over approximately 18 PCR cycles employing a constant-region primer in conjunction with a V-primer adapter. TCRdb used MiXCR to reprocess the reads, holding one entry per CDR3 protein. The sample comprises 64,000 or so distinct CDR3 sequences, around 30% of which are singletons, and roughly 11% rests with the top ten. The material sequenced was PBMCs, taken before treatment. The receptors derive from a female donor with ovarian cancer.

This clonotype was counted at least ten times. V and J are TRBV20-1 and TRBJ2-7; TRBD2 agrees at 7 bases. V shed 2 bases and J 2 bases; nucleotides not matched to a gene: 6. CDR3 length: 14 amino acids. Germline V gives CDR1 DFQATT, CDR2 SNEGSKA (reference sequence). The CDR3 DNA follows: TGCAGTGCTAGAACCGGGACTAACCCCTACGAGCAGTACTTC. Encoded protein: CSARTGTNPYEQYF.

At least ten counts were recorded for this clonotype. The CDR3 region is CATSAVKGAQQNTGELFF. CDR3 DNA sequence: TGTGCCACCAGTGCGGTAAAGGGGGCTCAACAAAACACCGGGGAGCTGTTTTTT. The chain combines TRBV24-1 with TRBJ2-2, with 7 bases lining up with TRBD1. The CDR3 totals 18 residues. Germline-derived CDR1 and CDR2 are KGHDR and SFDVKD. The V and J ends lost 5 bases and 2 bases, in that order; junction bases with no gene match: 13.

This chain connects TRBV20-1 to TRBJ1-5, with a tentative D call TRBD1 (6 bases). The germline CDR1 and CDR2 sequences are DFQATT and SNEGSKA (reference sequence). V lost 4 bases, J lost 6 bases, and 25 bases lay in between. The CDR3 loop spans 17 amino acids. CDR3 in amino acids: CSAIGTQTGGVLQPQHF. CDR3 nucleotides: TGCAGTGCTATCGGGACACAGACGGGCGGGGTTCTTCAGCCCCAGCATTTT.

This clonotype occurred a few times. The gene calls are TRBV20-1 and TRBJ2-6; 8 bases are shared with TRBD1. Trimming removed 3 bases from V and 2 bases from J; junction bases left unmatched: 6. This CDR3 has 16 amino acids. The germline gives CDR1 DFQATT, CDR2 SNEGSKA (reference sequence). Here the CDR3 reads CSARGTGTTGANVLTF. Written as DNA, the CDR3 is TGCAGTGCTAGGGGGACAGGAACCACTGGGGCCAACGTCCTGACTTTC.

This clonotype was counted at least ten times. The chain joins TRBV25-1 to TRBJ2-7; TRBD1 aligns across 8 bases. Trimming took 8 bases from V and 5 from J; bases not matched to a gene: 14. The length of the CDR3 is 15 residues. CDR1 is MGHDK, CDR2 SYGVNS, per germline. This chain's CDR3 is CASGSLQGAVHEQYF. The CDR3 coding sequence is TGTGCCAGCGGATCTCTTCAGGGGGCCGTACACGAGCAGTACTTC.

This clonotype came up many times. The V and J genes are TRBV2 and TRBJ2-3; a weak D match, TRBD1 (6 bases). The CDR3 totals 15 residues. Germline CDR1 is SNHLY and CDR2 is FYNNEI. Trimming pared 8 bases from V and 0 bases from J, leaving 15 bases between. Here the CDR3 reads CASGEQGWSTDTQYF. CDR3 bases: TGTGCCAGCGGGGAACAGGGATGGAGCACAGATACGCAGTATTTT.

This clonotype has at least ten counts. Sequence at one end of the junction differs from germline and may be a read error. V is TRBV7-2 and J is TRBJ2-2; 8 bases fit TRBD2. CDR3 length: 15 amino acids. Germline V gives CDR1 SGHTA, CDR2 FQGNSA. As DNA, the CDR3 is TGCGCCAGCAGCCAGAGCGGGAGAACTGCGGGGGAGCTGTTTTTT. It specifies CASSQSGRTAGELFF.

This clonotype has ten or more counts. This chain links TRBV19 with TRBJ2-4; either TRBD1 or TRBD2 may supply D (6 bases each). This CDR3 has 15 residues. The germline V gene encodes CDR1 LNHDA and CDR2 SQIVND (reference sequence). Trimming took off 5 bases at V and 2 bases at J, with 13 bases between the two ends. Here the CDR3 DNA reads TGTGCCAGTAGTGGAGGGGGGCCCCCCAAAAACATTCAGTACTTC. Amino acid sequence: CASSGGGPPKNIQYF.

This clonotype was counted a single time. With only one base between it and a far larger clone, this is likely a read error. The gene calls are TRBV9 and TRBJ2-3; the match to TRBD2 covers 11 bases. The CDR3 loop spans 14 amino acids. Germline CDR1 is SGDLS and CDR2 is YYNGEE. Written as DNA, the CDR3 is TGTGCCAGCAGTTTAGCGGGAGGGCCAGATACGCAGAATTTT. Its translation is CASSLAGGPDTQNF.

The chain couples TRBV4-3 to TRBJ2-3; D may be TRBD2 (6 bases). Germline V gene data show CDR1 as LGHNA and CDR2 as YSLEER. The germline V and J ends were trimmed by 0 bases and 4 bases, with 11 bases remaining between them. The CDR3 is made up of 15 amino acids. The CDR3 nucleotides read TGCGCCAGCAGCCAAGACAGTACGGGAGCAGATACGCAGTATTTT. Protein sequence: CASSQDSTGADTQYF.

At least ten counts were recorded for this clonotype. The chain uses TRBV20-1 and TRBJ2-1, with 10 bases that match TRBD2. V lost 6 bases, J lost 2 bases, and 4 bases stayed unmatched. Germline values: CDR1 DFQATT, CDR2 SNEGSKA (reference sequence). CDR3 size: 14 residues. CDR3 sequence: CSATGLAAYNEQFF. CDR3 bases: TGCAGTGCAACCGGACTAGCGGCCTACAATGAGCAGTTCTTC.

About this clonotype itself: A far bigger clonotype differs at one base, so this is likely a read error. The V call is TRBV28, the J call TRBJ2-5; D gene ambiguous. In germline, CDR1 is MDHEN, CDR2 SYDVKM. This CDR3 is built from 15 residues. In DNA, the CDR3 is TGTGCCACCAGTAATTTGGATGGGCCTCAGGAGACCCAGTACTTC. Encoded protein: CATSNLDGPQETQYF. Looking up the rest from reference TRBV28 and TRBJ2-5 gives the full variable domain: DVKVTQSSRYLVKRTGEKVFLECVQDMDHENMFWYRQDPGLGLRLIYFSYDVKMKEKGDIPEGYSVSREKKERFSLILESASTNQTSMYLCATSNLDGPQETQYFGPGTRLLVL.

This clonotype has a count of ten or more. For the CDR3, the DNA is TGCAGCGTTGCGACAGGGGGCGATCAGCCCCAGCATTTT. The encoded protein is CSVATGGDQPQHF. V usage is TRBV29-1 and J usage is TRBJ1-5; 10 bases are shared with TRBD1. Germline V gene lookup returns CDR1 SQVTM and CDR2 ANQGSEA. V lost 4 bases and J lost 5; bases outside the gene matches: 2. This CDR3 contains 13 residues.

This clonotype turned up a few times. The CDR3 sequence: CASSPPTGVPYEQYF. The CDR3 DNA sequence: TGTGCCAGCAGTCCCCCCACAGGGGTCCCCTACGAGCAGTACTTC. The rearrangement links TRBV27 to TRBJ2-7; 7 bases fit TRBD1. This CDR3 spans 15 amino acids. After removal of 5 bases from V and 2 bases from J, the junction contained 9 bases not matched to a gene. CDR1 and CDR2 (germline): MNHEY, SMNVEV (reference sequence).

This clonotype was seen repeatedly, ten times or more. The chain joins TRBV28 to TRBJ1-1; 8 bases fit TRBD1. Germline CDR1 is MDHEN and CDR2 is SYDVKM. Unmatched junction bases numbered 13, after V lost 6 bases and J lost 1 base. The CDR3 totals 17 residues. The CDR3 nucleotides are TGTGCCAGCAGCCTATTTAGGACAGGGTTTGGGAACACTGAAGCTTTCTTT. Amino acid sequence: CASSLFRTGFGNTEAFF.